This T cell receptor (beta chain) was identified in a study of Ad26.COV2.S vaccination and SARS-CoV-2 variants. Overall study context: The authors gave Ad26.COV2.S intramuscularly, either once or twice 56 days apart.

The table came from immunoSEQ multiplex PCR; TCRdb's copy has only in-frame clones and leaves some out. The table shows over 450,000 clones, with nearly 90% occurring only once. Germline V gene lookup returns CDR1 SNHLY and CDR2 FYNNEI. This CDR3 contains 17 residues. Germline trimming cut 0 bases from V and 2 bases from J; bases unmatched to any gene: 4. This clone appeared a single time. Its target is unknown. General study findings and limits: Placebo recipients showed lower spike-specific TCR breadth than vaccinees. From the TCR breadth and depth analyses, total T cell responses may have been underestimated.

The treatment here: roughly 19 received Ad26.COV2.S at low or high dose, single or two shots; 5 received placebo; per-sample allocation not given. At day 63 after the first vaccine or placebo injection, samples were drawn. A Boston adult aged 18-55 years was the donor. J is TRBJ1-3 and V is TRBV2, with 10 bases lining up with TRBD1. The clonotype comes from a person between 18 and 60 years old who received the Ad26.COV2.S COVID-19 vaccine or a placebo. The specimen comprised peripheral blood, sampled in a trial of Ad26.COV2.S vaccine versus placebo. The CDR3 DNA follows: TGTGCCAGCAGTGAAGCTACCGGGACAGGGGCTGGAAACACCATATATTTT. Translation: CASSEATGTGAGNTIYF.